This is a list of T cell receptor beta chains from one sample in a study of cytomegalovirus exposure and HLA in healthy donors. Here immunoSEQ multiplex PCR was the method, and the copy in TCRdb shows in-frame clones only, minus some. The table lists roughly 120,000 clones, approximately 9.4% of them singletons. Source material: PBMCs. The receptors were gathered from a man aged 25-40 years in good health and CMV-seronegative. Both conserved end residues are part of each CDR3.

J	V	CDR3
TRBJ2-7	TRBV7-6	CASSPPRPRGRDSYEQYF
TRBJ2-2	TRBV6-5	CATQGSGAGELFF
TRBJ1-1	TRBV19	CASSKPLDRASTEAFF
TRBJ1-6	TRBV19	CASSPGDSFWNSPLHF
TRBJ2-7	TRBV6-5	CASRPGTGMWEQYF
TRBJ1-2	TRBV9	CASSSSGVLYGYTF
TRBJ2-5	TRBV30	CAWRTGVKETQYF
TRBJ2-5	TRBV5-1	CASSLKGGRETQYF
TRBJ2-2	TRBV10-2	CASSESTGSSGELFF
TRBJ2-5	TRBV7-9	CASSPGASGGDETQYF
TRBJ2-3	TRBV19	CASSIRYTSDTDTQYF
TRBJ2-1	TRBV5-1	CASSDPPGLAGSSSYNEQFF
TRBJ1-1	TRBV29-1	CSVGKPGAGAEAFF
TRBJ2-3	TRBV29-1	CSVEDLGQGISDTQYF
TRBJ2-7	TRBV18	CASSPSSYEQYF
TRBJ1-5	TRBV15	CATSIGTGNQPQHF
TRBJ1-1	TRBV25-1	CASRAPGQGYAEAFF
-	TRBV5-6	CASSFREYEQYF
TRBJ2-5	TRBV6-1	CASSEFGQEETQYF
TRBJ2-7	TRBV29-1	CSVRLAGSYEQYF
TRBJ1-3	TRBV11-2	CASSLSGNTIYF
TRBJ2-1	TRBV2	CASTPTGPNEQFF
TRBJ2-3	TRBV19	CASSTQFDTQYF
TRBJ2-7	TRBV7-9	CASSLGPDTSREQYF
TRBJ2-7	TRBV11-3	CAGSTPGQSLGEQYF
TRBJ1-2	TRBV6-1	CASSRAGNYGYTF
TRBJ1-3	TRBV6-6	CASSYSAAGNTIYF
TRBJ2-1	TRBV5-4	CASSLVLKNNEQFF
TRBJ2-3	TRBV10-3	CAISWSGTDTQYF
TRBJ2-3	TRBV6-5	CASSPSGGRTDTQYF
TRBJ2-3	TRBV18	CASSRLLAGASTDTQYF
TRBJ2-1	TRBV4-2	CASSLTRRGSYNEQFF
TRBJ1-5	TRBV18	CASSSVGQGGNQPQHF
TRBJ1-1	TRBV27	CASSVQGIVTEAFF
TRBJ2-1	TRBV27	CASSYSGLAGVKFF
TRBJ2-7	TRBV14	CASSHLRTSGRTYEQYF
TRBJ1-1	TRBV5-4	CASSETGPNTEAFF
TRBJ2-7	TRBV28	CASSLSGEPTYEQYF
TRBJ2-7	TRBV5-6	CASSILAGGPYEQYF
TRBJ1-1	TRBV10-2	CASSESTGGLGTEAFF
TRBJ1-1	TRBV6-1	CASKEGLNTEAFF
TRBJ1-2	TRBV12-5	CASGLGTGLDGYTF
TRBJ2-1	TRBV9	CASSVGIAGNYNEQFF
TRBJ1-5	TRBV7-9	CASSQGQGDLRQPQHF
TRBJ1-1	TRBV19	CASSIWATGAEAFF
TRBJ1-1	TRBV2	CASSGSRNTEAFF
TRBJ2-7	TRBV6-1	CASTGQVSYEQYF
TRBJ1-5	TRBV30	CAWSHTGTPGPQHF
TRBJ2-1	TRBV6-1	CASSEEGGFPYNEQFF
TRBJ2-5	TRBV4-1	CASSQDLRQYF
TRBJ2-5	TRBV6-1	CASTGQGGETQYF
TRBJ2-5	TRBV7-6	CASSRGQPSETQYF
TRBJ1-1	TRBV10-1	CASSVGRPTEAFF